This entry lists 28 T cell receptor beta chains sequenced from one sample in a study of T cells in Graves' hyperthyroidism and ophthalmopathy. There were TCR beta CDR3 regions amplified from RNA transcripts. The TCR CDR3 first-round RT-PCR relied on the HTBI primer set. TCRdb passed the multiplex PCR reads through MiXCR, listing each CDR3 protein once. This table holds hundreds of thousands of distinct CDR3 sequences, approximately 15% found once. The sequenced sample was blood. The receptors were sampled from a woman in her late teens or twenties with Graves' hyperthyroidism.

This clonotype appeared many times. V usage is TRBV18 and J usage is TRBJ2-7, with no clear D. The length of the CDR3 is 13 residues. Germline V lookup: CDR1 KGHSH, CDR2 LQKENI. The V end was cut by 3 bases, the J end by 5 bases, with 11 bases between. CDR3 DNA: TGTGCCAGCTCACCTCAAGGCACCAACGAGCAGTACTTC. Amino acid sequence: CASSPQGTNEQYF. Looking up the rest from reference TRBV18 and TRBJ2-7 gives the full variable domain: NAGVMQNPRHLVRRRGQEARLRCSPMKGHSHVYWYRQLPEEGLKFMVYLQKENIIDESGMPKERFSAEFPKEGPSILRIQQVVRGDSAAYFCASSPQGTNEQYFGPGTRLTVT.

J is TRBJ2-1 and V is TRBV3-1; D gene unclear. CDR3 length: 17 amino acids. Germline V gene data show CDR1 as LGHDT and CDR2 as YNNKEL (reference sequence). Trimming took off 2 bases at V and 0 bases at J, with 14 bases between the two ends. CDR3 in DNA: TGTGCCAGCAGCCAAAGACTGACTTCGAGCTCCTACAATGAGCAGTTCTTC. Protein product: CASSQRLTSSSYNEQFF.

V is TRBV12-5 and J is TRBJ1-1, with D possibly TRBD1 on 5 matching bases. Germline CDR1 is LGHNT and CDR2 is FRNRAP. V lost 0 bases to trimming and J lost 5 bases, with 16 bases between them. The CDR3 totals 16 residues. This chain's CDR3 is CASGLVSGGANTEAFF. The DNA for the CDR3 is TGTGCTAGTGGTTTGGTAAGCGGGGGTGCGAATACTGAAGCTTTCTTT.

This clonotype has a handful of counts. J is TRBJ2-7 and V is TRBV6-2 or TRBV6-3; a weak D match, TRBD2 (5 bases). Germline values: CDR1 MNHEY, CDR2 SVGEGT. The ends were cut back, 2 bases at V and 1 base at J, with 6 bases in the middle. This CDR3 contains 13 residues. The CDR3 reads CASSYGESYEQYF. CDR3 DNA sequence: TGTGCCAGCAGTTACGGGGAGTCCTACGAGCAGTACTTC.

In its sample, this clonotype was seen many times. This rearrangement joins TRBV7-2 to TRBJ2-7; a possible D gene is TRBD2 (5 bases). The V and J ends lost 6 bases and 6 bases respectively, with 12 bases between them. From germline, CDR1 is SGHTA and CDR2 FQGNSA. The CDR3 is 12 amino acids. In nucleotides, the CDR3 is TGTGCCAGCAGACGCTCGGGATTCGAGCAGTACTTC. This translates into CASRRSGFEQYF.

This clonotype was seen at least ten times. The rearrangement joins TRBV20-1 to TRBJ2-1; possible D gene TRBD1, 6 bases. The CDR3 length is 17 residues. Germline V lookup: CDR1 DFQATT, CDR2 SNEGSKA (reference sequence). V was trimmed by 4 bases and J by 0 bases, leaving 19 bases between them. This CDR3 is CSATPIWGQSSYNEQFF. The CDR3 DNA sequence: TGCAGTGCTACTCCAATTTGGGGACAAAGCTCCTACAATGAGCAGTTCTTC.

The CDR3 is CASSRDARIETQYF. The DNA of the CDR3 is TGTGCCAGCTCAAGGGACGCCCGAATCGAGACCCAGTACTTC. This rearrangement joins TRBV18 to TRBJ2-5; the D call may be TRBD1 or TRBD2 (5 bases each). Deletions cut 5 bases from V and 5 bases from J, with 15 bases between. The CDR3 runs 14 residues. Germline V gene lookup returns CDR1 KGHSH and CDR2 LQKENI.

This clonotype was seen ten or more times. This sequence joins TRBV7-2 and TRBJ2-3; D is possibly TRBD2 (5 bases). CDR3 length equals 15 residues. V dropped 5 bases and J dropped 1 base, with 13 bases sitting between them. Germline V CDR1 and CDR2: SGHTA, FQGNSA. CDR3 DNA: TGTGCCAGCAGCCCAGGCGGGTCCGGCACAGATACGCAGTATTTT. This codes for CASSPGGSGTDTQYF.

The sample holds a few counts of this clonotype. This may be a read error, as it is one base from a much larger clone. The J gene is TRBJ2-1, the V gene TRBV28; possible D gene TRBD2, 6 bases. The CDR3 runs 15 residues. Per germline, CDR1 MDHEN and CDR2 SYDVKM. V was clipped by 8 bases and J by 4 bases, with 18 bases between them. This CDR3 reads CASGESGSYYNEQFF. In DNA form, the CDR3 reads TGTGCCAGCGGGGAAAGCGGGTCGTATTACAATGAGCAGTTCTTC.

This clonotype was seen a few times. This sequence joins TRBV7-9 and TRBJ2-1; the match to TRBD1 covers 7 bases. Trimming removed 8 bases from V and 1 base from J; junction bases left unmatched: 8. Looked up from germline, CDR1 is SEHNR and CDR2 is FQNEAQ (reference sequence). The CDR3 contains 15 residues. The CDR3 reads CASREGAASYNEQFF. The CDR3 nucleotides read TGTGCCAGCCGCGAGGGGGCTGCATCCTACAATGAGCAGTTCTTC.

This clonotype occurred a few times. This chain joins TRBV20-1 and TRBJ2-7, with 8 bases aligning to TRBD1. V lost 5 bases and J lost 2; bases outside the gene matches: 11. The CDR3 loop spans 15 amino acids. The germline V gene has CDR1 DFQATT and CDR2 SNEGSKA (reference sequence). This CDR3 reads CSAGARTGLTYEQYF. In nucleotides, the CDR3 is TGCAGTGCTGGGGCCCGGACAGGGCTTACCTACGAGCAGTACTTC.

This clonotype was found a few times. V gene TRBV6-2 or TRBV6-3 combines with J gene TRBJ2-7; 10 nucleotides agree with TRBD1. CDR1 MNHEY and CDR2 SVGEGT come from the germline V gene. The CDR3 contains 14 residues. V dropped 4 bases and J dropped 5; count of bases not matched to a gene: 5. For the CDR3, the DNA is TGTGCCAGCAGTTCTGACAGGGGGCAGGACGAGCAGTACTTC. Translation: CASSSDRGQDEQYF.

This clonotype showed up many times. The chain recombines TRBV7-9 with TRBJ2-7; D unresolved. V was clipped by 4 bases and J by 3 bases, with 16 bases between them. In germline, CDR1 is SEHNR, CDR2 FQNEAQ (reference sequence). The length of the CDR3 is 15 residues. CDR3 in DNA: TGTGCCAGCAGCTCTCGTGGGGTCAGGAACTACGAGCAGTACTTC. Amino acid sequence: CASSSRGVRNYEQYF.

The rearrangement links TRBV12-3 or TRBV12-4 to TRBJ1-2; D unresolved. Trimming took off 6 bases at V and 6 bases at J, with 11 bases between the two ends. This CDR3 is built from 12 residues. CDR3 nucleotide sequence: TGTGCCAGCAGGTTGGGTTTCAATGGCTACACCTTC. Translated: CASRLGFNGYTF.

This clonotype has only a few counts. The chain couples TRBV2 to TRBJ1-3; a possible D gene is TRBD1 (5 bases). The CDR3 spans 12 residues. Germline CDR1 reads SNHLY; CDR2 reads FYNNEI. Trimming stripped 3 bases from V and 7 bases from J, with 7 bases between. The DNA for the CDR3 is TGTGCCAGCAGTGATCGGGGGAACACCATATATTTT. This encodes CASSDRGNTIYF.

There are a few counts of this clonotype. The V gene is TRBV7-9, the J gene TRBJ1-3, with unresolved D. V shed 4 bases and J shed 2 bases, with 15 bases lying between them. The CDR3 has 16 residues. The germline V gene has CDR1 SEHNR and CDR2 FQNEAQ (reference sequence). The CDR3 region has the DNA TGTGCCAGCAGCTCATCGGGTGGGAACCCTGGAAACACCATATATTTT. This translates into CASSSSGGNPGNTIYF.

This clonotype was seen more than once but under ten times. The chain couples TRBV9 to TRBJ2-2; D gene unclear. This CDR3 has 15 amino acids. V lost 0 bases and J 5 bases, leaving 11 bases between the germline ends. In germline, CDR1 is SGDLS, CDR2 YYNGEE. The CDR3 DNA reads TGTGCCAGCAGCGTAGTCGGTAGTTGGACCGGGGAGCTGTTTTTT. Amino acids: CASSVVGSWTGELFF.

This chain's CDR3 is CASSTIKDRDSEKLFF. As DNA, the CDR3 is TGTGCCAGCAGCACTATAAAAGACAGGGACAGCGAAAAACTGTTTTTT. The chain employs TRBV28 and TRBJ1-4, with 7 bases lining up with TRBD1. This CDR3 comprises 16 residues. Germline trimming cut 6 bases from V and 8 bases from J; bases unmatched to any gene: 15. The V gene's germline CDR1 is MDHEN and CDR2 SYDVKM.

This clonotype was counted many times. The chain carries TRBV7-2 and TRBJ2-7, with a tentative D call TRBD1 (5 bases). V dropped 2 bases and J dropped 2 bases, with 13 bases sitting between them. CDR1 is SGHTA, CDR2 FQGNSA, per germline. The CDR3 has 15 amino acids. The CDR3 coding sequence is TGTGCCAGCAGCTTACGTGGCGTACAGGCCTACGAGCAGTACTTC. Amino acid sequence: CASSLRGVQAYEQYF.

With respect to this clonotype: A junction boundary mismatches the germline segment, possibly from a read error. The CDR3 reads CASSVTGGNDQSF. CDR3 DNA: TGTGCCAGCAGTGTTACAGGAGGCAATGACCAGTCCTTC. This chain links TRBV28 with TRBJ2-5; D is tentatively TRBD1 or TRBD2 (5 bases each). This CDR3 contains 13 residues. Germline V gene sequence: CDR1 MDHEN, CDR2 SYDVKM.

This chain joins TRBV19 and TRBJ1-2; D perhaps matches TRBD1 (6 bases). The CDR3 consists of 15 residues. Germline CDR1 LNHDA, CDR2 SQIVND (reference sequence). V lost 3 bases to trimming and J lost 0 bases, with 11 bases between them. The CDR3 bases are TGTGCCAGTAGTATTTGGTGGGGGCCTAACTATGGCTACACCTTC. Translating it yields CASSIWWGPNYGYTF.

This clonotype was found many times. The V gene is TRBV20-1, the J gene TRBJ1-4; 7 bases match TRBD1. J gave up 7 bases and V 2 bases, and 7 bases lay outside the gene matches. The CDR3 covers 14 residues. Germline V gives CDR1 DFQATT, CDR2 SNEGSKA (reference sequence). CDR3 sequence reads: CSARRPGQREKLFF. CDR3 DNA sequence: TGCAGTGCTAGACGTCCGGGACAGCGTGAAAAACTGTTTTTT.

The rearrangement uses TRBV20-1 and TRBJ1-5, with D hard to call. The germline gives CDR1 DFQATT, CDR2 SNEGSKA (reference sequence). V was shortened by 3 bases and J by 4 bases, with 13 bases between the two germline ends. The CDR3 spans 14 residues. Here the CDR3 reads CSASSSGINQPQHF. Here the CDR3 DNA reads TGCAGTGCTAGTTCTTCGGGGATAAATCAGCCCCAGCATTTT.

This clonotype showed up many times. The chain combines TRBV6-1 with TRBJ1-5; weak D call: TRBD1 (5 bases). CDR1 is MNHNS, CDR2 SASEGT, per germline. Trimming left V 5 bases short and J 4 bases short, with 18 bases between. The CDR3 sequence is 16 residues long. DNA of the CDR3: TGTGCCAGCAGTCCACGGGCAAGAGGGGTTAATCAGCCCCAGCATTTT. Its protein product is CASSPRARGVNQPQHF.

This clonotype was counted a few times. The CDR3 coding sequence is TGTGCCAGCAGCTTAGGGAGTTTTAGAGATACGCAGTATTTT. Encoded protein: CASSLGSFRDTQYF. The chain is built from TRBV7-8 and TRBJ2-3; D is unclear. CDR3 length: 14 residues. The V gene lost 1 base and the J gene lost 5 bases, with 10 bases spanning the gap. Germline CDR1 SGHVS, CDR2 FQNEAQ. The complete variable domain, with remaining parts taken from reference TRBV7-8 and TRBJ2-3, reads GAGVSQSPRYKVAKRGQDVALRCDPISGHVSLFWYQQALGQGPEFLTYFQNEAQLDKSGLPSDRFFAERPEGSVSTLKIQRTQQEDSAVYLCASSLGSFRDTQYFGPGTRLTVL.

The V and J genes are TRBV6-2 or TRBV6-3 and TRBJ2-6; D is possibly TRBD1 (6 bases). Trimming took 6 bases from V and 3 from J, leaving 12 bases between them. CDR1 is MNHEY and CDR2 is SVGEGT in the germline V gene. The CDR3 totals 15 residues. The CDR3 nucleotides read TGTGCCAGCAGCGTCAGGGGTAATGGGGCCAACGTCCTGACTTTC. It is translated as CASSVRGNGANVLTF.

This clonotype was picked up a small number of times. CDR3: CASSSDRGRGEKLFF. CDR3 sequence (DNA): TGTGCCAGCAGTTCCGACAGGGGGCGTGGAGAAAAACTGTTTTTT. V usage is TRBV2 and J usage is TRBJ1-4; TRBD1 aligns across 10 bases. Germline CDR1 is SNHLY and CDR2 is FYNNEI. This CDR3 spans 15 amino acids. J gave up 8 bases and V 5 bases, and 8 bases lay outside the gene matches. The complete variable domain, with remaining parts taken from reference TRBV2 and TRBJ1-4, reads EPEVTQTPSHQVTQMGQEVILRCVPISNHLYFYWYRQILGQKVEFLVSFYNNEISEKSEIFDDQFSVERPDGSNFTLKIRSTKLEDSAMYFCASSSDRGRGEKLFFGSGTQLSVL.

A few counts support this clonotype. The rearrangement uses TRBV20-1 and TRBJ1-5; weak D call: TRBD1 (6 bases). Trimming took off 5 bases at V and 1 base at J, with 18 bases between the two ends. Germline CDR1 is DFQATT and CDR2 is SNEGSKA (reference sequence). The CDR3 runs 16 residues. In nucleotides, the CDR3 is TGCAGTGCTGGGGGGGCCACAGTGACCAGCAATCAGCCCCAGCATTTT. Translation: CSAGGATVTSNQPQHF.